The 13 T cell receptor beta chains below come from one sample, sequenced in a study of spatial heterogeneity in lung cancer. TCRdb independently ran MiXCR on the 5' RACE reads; one entry per CDR3 protein. Of about 21,000 distinct CDR3 sequences detected, roughly 4.6% appear once; the ten largest clones hold about 7.2%. As to time point: sample taken at primary tumor resection. In each case, whole RNA from tumor, nontumor lung or frozen PBMC was sequenced unsorted. The input for sequencing was PBMCs, taken at surgery. Receptors were obtained from a male donor with early-stage non-small cell lung cancer.

This clonotype is medium-sized within its sample. The chain couples TRBV4-2 to TRBJ1-2, with a tentative D call TRBD1 (5 bases). V lost 1 base, J lost 3 bases, and 12 bases lay in between. This CDR3 has 15 amino acids. Germline V gene sequence: CDR1 LGHNA, CDR2 YNFKEQ. CDR3 protein: CASSQGAGEHYGYTF. In DNA, the CDR3 is TGTGCCAGCAGCCAAGGAGCGGGGGAACACTATGGCTACACCTTC.

In its sample, this clonotype was seen many times. CDR3 loop: CASRRDGNYGYTF. CDR3 DNA sequence: TGCGCCAGCAGACGGGACGGTAACTATGGCTACACCTTC. This chain connects TRBV5-1 to TRBJ1-2, with a tentative D call TRBD1 (5 bases). Per the germline V gene, CDR1 is SGHRS and CDR2 is YFSETQ. The V gene lost 5 bases and the J gene lost 1 base, with 9 bases spanning the gap. This CDR3 comprises 13 residues.

At least ten counts were recorded for this clonotype. V usage is TRBV12-3 or TRBV12-4 and J usage is TRBJ2-1; 15 nucleotides match TRBD2. Germline trimming cut 7 bases from V and 2 bases from J; bases unmatched to any gene: 6. There are 17 residues in the CDR3. The CDR3 loop is CASIPGTSGRPYNEQFF. The CDR3 DNA reads as TGTGCCAGCATCCCCGGGACTAGCGGGAGGCCCTACAATGAGCAGTTCTTC.

This clonotype appeared many times. The rearrangement uses TRBV2 and TRBJ1-5, with D maybe TRBD1 (6 bases). This CDR3 has 14 residues. Germline CDR1 SNHLY, CDR2 FYNNEI. Trimming removed 5 bases at V and 0 bases at J, with 8 bases between. CDR3 sequence (DNA): TGTGCCAGCAGTTGGACAGATAGCAATCAGCCCCAGCATTTT. The encoded protein is CASSWTDSNQPQHF. Combining the CDR3 with reference TRBV2 and TRBJ1-5 gives the whole variable domain EPEVTQTPSHQVTQMGQEVILRCVPISNHLYFYWYRQILGQKVEFLVSFYNNEISEKSEIFDDQFSVERPDGSNFTLKIRSTKLEDSAMYFCASSWTDSNQPQHFGDGTRLSIL.

In this sample, this clonotype turned up many times. In nucleotides, the CDR3 is TGTGCCACCACGCCGGGGGGTCGTGAGCAGTACTTC. Residues: CATTPGGREQYF. This chain joins TRBV24-1 and TRBJ2-7; TRBD2 matches at 7 bases. The CDR3 covers 12 residues. Germline V gene lookup returns CDR1 KGHDR and CDR2 SFDVKD. The trim removed 8 bases at V and 7 bases at J, leaving 7 bases unmatched.

This clonotype was counted at least ten times. This rearrangement joins TRBV2 to TRBJ1-1, with D possibly TRBD1 on 5 matching bases. The CDR3 spans 15 residues. Deletions cut 0 bases from V and 1 base from J, with 9 bases between. Germline values: CDR1 SNHLY, CDR2 FYNNEI. The CDR3 DNA reads TGTGCCAGCAGTGAAGCAGGCAGGGCGAACACTGAAGCTTTCTTT. Protein product: CASSEAGRANTEAFF. Using reference TRBV2 and TRBJ1-1 for the parts outside the CDR3, the full variable domain is EPEVTQTPSHQVTQMGQEVILRCVPISNHLYFYWYRQILGQKVEFLVSFYNNEISEKSEIFDDQFSVERPDGSNFTLKIRSTKLEDSAMYFCASSEAGRANTEAFFGQGTRLTVV.

Relative to its sample, this clonotype is medium-sized (0.01 to 0.1%). The chain recombines TRBV29-1 with TRBJ1-2; TRBD1 is a possible D gene (6 bases). CDR1 and CDR2 from the germline V gene are SQVTM and ANQGSEA. The CDR3 consists of 15 residues. V lost 4 bases and J lost 4, with 19 bases in between. CDR3 DNA sequence: TGCAGCGTTGTGGTCGAATGGGGGGCCAGCTATGGCTACACCTTC. Translated, it gives CSVVVEWGASYGYTF.

This clonotype was detected only a few times. The gene calls are TRBV6-1 and TRBJ2-3, with a possible D match to TRBD2 (6 bases). The V end was cut by 8 bases, the J end by 0 bases, with 9 bases between. The CDR3 length is 13 residues. Looked up from germline, CDR1 is MNHNS and CDR2 is SASEGT. The CDR3 sequence is CASFSGSTDTQYF. The CDR3 region has the DNA TGTGCCAGCTTCAGCGGGAGCACAGATACGCAGTATTTT.

This clonotype was observed a few times. The V call is TRBV5-1, the J call TRBJ2-1, with 9 bases fitting TRBD2. Germline V lookup: CDR1 SGHRS, CDR2 YFSETQ. The V gene end was trimmed by 9 bases and the J gene end by 1 base; junction bases not matched to a gene: 11. This CDR3 comprises 16 residues. The CDR3 DNA reads as TGCGCCACCACCGAAGCTAGCGGGGTTTCCTACAATGAGCAGTTCTTC. It translates to CATTEASGVSYNEQFF.

This clonotype appeared many times. The chain joins TRBV7-9 to TRBJ1-2; tentative D call: TRBD1 (5 bases). Trimming left V 4 bases short and J 0 bases short, with 12 bases between. In germline, CDR1 is SEHNR, CDR2 FQNEAQ (reference sequence). The CDR3 loop spans 15 amino acids. This CDR3 is CASSSQGLANYGYTF. Here the CDR3 DNA reads TGTGCCAGCAGCTCCCAGGGATTAGCTAACTATGGCTACACCTTC.

This clonotype was counted ten times or more. This chain links TRBV3-1 with TRBJ2-7; D possibly corresponds to TRBD1 (6 bases). V was cut by 4 bases and J by 6 bases, with 16 bases left in between. Per the germline V gene, CDR1 is LGHDT and CDR2 is YNNKEL (reference sequence). This CDR3 has 14 residues. The CDR3 sequence: CASSLGAGVVEQYF. The CDR3 region has the DNA TGTGCCAGCAGCCTCGGGGCAGGGGTTGTCGAGCAGTACTTC.

The sample holds a few counts of this clonotype. The rearrangement uses TRBV20-1 and TRBJ2-7; the match to TRBD2 covers 7 bases. Germline V CDR1 and CDR2: DFQATT, SNEGSKA (reference sequence). J gave up 2 bases and V 6 bases, and 10 bases lay outside the gene matches. The CDR3 sequence is 14 residues long. The CDR3 nucleotides read TGCAGTGCGCATGCTAGCGGTCGAGCCTACGAGCAGTACTTC. The encoded protein is CSAHASGRAYEQYF.

The genes are TRBV20-1 and TRBJ1-1; weak D call: TRBD1 (6 bases). Trimming removed 7 bases from V and 7 bases from J, with 16 bases in between. CDR3 size: 12 residues. The V gene's germline CDR1 is DFQATT and CDR2 SNEGSKA (reference sequence). The DNA of the CDR3 is TGCAGTGTCCTCCGCCAGGGGTTTGAAGCTTTCTTT. Its protein product is CSVLRQGFEAFF.